This T cell receptor beta chain was documented in a study of blood T cell repertoires in COVID-19. Study overall: COVID-19 samples, acute and convalescent, were from the United States, Italy and Spain. PBMCs, B-cell-depleted T cells, or T cells were the source of the cDNA or gDNA that made up the material.

Profiling relied on immunoSEQ multiplex PCR, and the TCRdb table lists in-frame clones only, not all of them. The sample comprises around 380,000 clones, about four fifths of which are singletons, and 1.1% rests with the top ten. The CDR3 sequence is 15 residues long. Germline values: CDR1 SNHLY, CDR2 FYNNEI. This clone was seen more than once but under ten times. A junction end diverges from the germline sequence, so it may reflect a read error. Specimen: peripheral blood. The chain combines TRBV2 with TRBJ1-1; the match to TRBD1 covers 12 bases. The TCR comes from a human donor with acute or convalescent COVID-19. The donor label of this sample is uncertain. This CDR3 reads CASSHQPGQGAEAFF. The CDR3 DNA reads TGTGCCAGCAGTCACCAACCGGGACAGGGGGCTGAGGCTTTCTTT.